This T cell receptor (beta chain) was identified during a study of shared clonotypes between healthy human individuals. Study-wide context: Researchers assigned three CD4 naive, three CD4 memory, two CD8 naive and one CD8 memory plate to each donor.

TCRdb's table, derived via immunoSEQ multiplex PCR, lists solely in-frame clones and lacks some. The sample includes 2 million to 2.5 million clones, 85% to 95% seen only once; the top ten take 0.37%. This CDR3 spans 12 amino acids. The V segment lost 3 bases and the J segment 9 bases; nucleotides outside the gene matches: 4. Germline lookup yields CDR1 SGHDN and CDR2 FVKESK. The genes are TRBV14 and TRBJ2-7; TRBD1 aligns across 8 bases. Sequenced input: naive CD4+ T cells from PBMCs. Subset denoted: CD45RA+ positively selected. This TCR derives from a man younger than 30 in good health. Some clones in this sample may be carry-over from other donors' samples. The DNA for the CDR3 is TGTGCCAGCAGCCAGACAGGGGTTGGGCAGTACTTC. Residues: CASSQTGVGQYF.